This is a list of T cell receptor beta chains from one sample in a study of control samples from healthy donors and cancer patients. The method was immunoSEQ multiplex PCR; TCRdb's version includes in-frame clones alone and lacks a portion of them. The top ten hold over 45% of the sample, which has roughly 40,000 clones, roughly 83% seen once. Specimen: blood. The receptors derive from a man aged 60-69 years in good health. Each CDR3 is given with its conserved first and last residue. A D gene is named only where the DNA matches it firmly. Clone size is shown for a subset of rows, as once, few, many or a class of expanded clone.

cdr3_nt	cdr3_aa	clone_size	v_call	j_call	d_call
TGTGCCAGCTCACCACCGGACGTAGCCAAAAACATTCAGTACTTC	CASSPPDVAKNIQYF	NA	TRBV18	TRBJ2-4	NA
TGTGCCAGCAGCAAGAGGGGGGGGACTAATCAGCCCCAGCATTTT	CASSKRGGTNQPQHF	NA	TRBV21-1	TRBJ1-5	NA
TGCGCCAGCAGCCAATCGGGGTACTATGGCTACACCTTC	CASSQSGYYGYTF	NA	TRBV4-3	TRBJ1-2	NA
TGTGCCAGCAGCCGCGACTCTTTCCCTGGAAACACCATATATTTT	CASSRDSFPGNTIYF	NA	TRBV3-1/TRBV3-2	TRBJ1-3	NA
TGTGCCAGCACCCCTGGGGGCAGCCTAGCCAAAAACATTCAGTACTTC	CASTPGGSLAKNIQYF	NA	TRBV27	TRBJ2-4	NA
TGTGCCAGCAGCCAACCCCGGGAGGGGGCCAACTATGGCTACACCTTC	CASSQPREGANYGYTF	NA	TRBV3-1/TRBV3-2	TRBJ1-2	TRBD1
TGTGCCAGCAGTCCCGACAGGGGACCCCTCATGAACACTGAAGCTTTCTTT	CASSPDRGPLMNTEAFF	NA	TRBV28	TRBJ1-1	TRBD1
TGCGCCAGCAGCTTGCATATTCGAGGCACTGAAGCTTTCTTT	CASSLHIRGTEAFF	NA	TRBV5-1	TRBJ1-1	NA
TGTGCCAGCAGCTCCCGGGGGGCGCAGGACTATGGCTACACCTTC	CASSSRGAQDYGYTF	few	TRBV7-9	TRBJ1-2	NA
TGTGCCAGCAGCCTCCCCAAGGGCGGCACTGAAGCTTTCTTT	CASSLPKGGTEAFF	NA	TRBV7-2	TRBJ1-1	NA
TGTGCCAGCAGCTTTAATCTGAACACTGAAGCTTTCTTT	CASSFNLNTEAFF	NA	TRBV7-2	TRBJ1-1	NA
TGTGCCAGCAGCCACGTACAGGGAGGGTTCGCCGGGGAGCTGTTTTTT	CASSHVQGGFAGELFF	NA	TRBV16	TRBJ2-2	NA
TGTGCCAGCAGCGGATTGGACAGAGCTTTCTTT	CASSGLDRAFF	NA	TRBV27	TRBJ1-1	NA
TGTGCCAGCAGCCCGTGGGGGACAGGGGGCCATGAGCAGTTCTTC	CASSPWGTGGHEQFF	NA	TRBV28	TRBJ2-1	TRBD1
TGCGCCAGCAGCTTGGAACTCCTGGAGGGCTACACCTTC	CASSLELLEGYTF	NA	TRBV5-1	TRBJ1-2	NA
TGTGCCAGCCTCGACCCAGGCGTGGGGGGCACTGAAGCTTTCTTT	CASLDPGVGGTEAFF	NA	TRBV6-5	TRBJ1-1	NA
TGTGCCAGCAGTGGACAGGCCCTGGACTATGGCTACACCTTC	CASSGQALDYGYTF	few	TRBV3-1/TRBV3-2	TRBJ1-2	TRBD1
TGTGCCAGCAGCCCCTACGACAGGGACACCGGGGAGCTGTTTTTT	CASSPYDRDTGELFF	NA	TRBV3-1/TRBV3-2	TRBJ2-2	TRBD1
TGTGCCAGCAGCGTAGATTACAGGGGCTCTGGAAACACCATATATTTT	CASSVDYRGSGNTIYF	NA	TRBV11-2	TRBJ1-3	TRBD1
TGTGCCAGCAGAATCGGACAGGGATTCACCGGGGAGCTGTTTTTT	CASRIGQGFTGELFF	NA	TRBV6-5	TRBJ2-2	TRBD1
TGTGCCAGCAGCCACAGACAGCAATTCATGAACACTGAAGCTTTCTTT	CASSHRQQFMNTEAFF	NA	TRBV7-9	TRBJ1-1	NA
TGTGCCAGCAGTTACCAGCCCTCCTACGAGCAGTACTTC	CASSYQPSYEQYF	NA	TRBV6-6	TRBJ2-7	NA
TGTGCCAGCAGTGAAATTCAGAGGATCTACAATGAGCAGTTCTTC	CASSEIQRIYNEQFF	NA	TRBV2	TRBJ2-1	NA
TGTGCCAGCAGCCTGGACAAATTCGGAGGCTACACCTTC	CASSLDKFGGYTF	NA	TRBV16	TRBJ1-2	NA
TGTGCCAGCAGTCCAAACTATGGCTACACCTTC	CASSPNYGYTF	NA	TRBV6-5	TRBJ1-2	NA
TGTGCCAGCAGGGGGACTAGCGGGGGGGCCTACGAGCAGTACTTC	CASRGTSGGAYEQYF	NA	TRBV7-2	TRBJ2-7	TRBD2
TGTGCCAGTAGTTTACAGGGCACCAGCACAGATACGCAGTATTTT	CASSLQGTSTDTQYF	once	TRBV19	TRBJ2-3	NA
TGTGCCAGCAGCTTATTGGTGACAGCGAACACTGAAGCTTTCTTT	CASSLLVTANTEAFF	NA	TRBV7-3	TRBJ1-1	NA
TGTGCCAGCAGCTTGCCGTACAGGGACATCCTGAACACTGAAGCTTTCTTT	CASSLPYRDILNTEAFF	NA	TRBV5-6	TRBJ1-1	NA
TGTGCCAGCAGACTCACGACAGGGAAAAAGGGCGAGCAGTACTTC	CASRLTTGKKGEQYF	NA	TRBV6-6	TRBJ2-7	TRBD1
TGTGCCAGCAGTCTCAAGAACACCGGGGAGCTGTTTTTT	CASSLKNTGELFF	NA	TRBV28	TRBJ2-2	NA
TGTGCCTGGAGTGTAGGTAGTAGGAATCTCTCACCCCTCCACTTT	CAWSVGSRNLSPLHF	NA	TRBV30	TRBJ1-6	NA
TGTGCCAGCAGCAAAGACTCGGACGGGCGTGAAAAACTGTTTTTT	CASSKDSDGREKLFF	many	TRBV6-6	TRBJ1-4	NA
TGTGCCAGCAGCTCCAGAGGGAGCACTGGAAACACCATATATTTT	CASSSRGSTGNTIYF	NA	TRBV5-4	TRBJ1-3	NA
TGTGCCAGCAGACCTACTAGCGGGGGGGCCCTCGGCGAGCAGTTCTTC	CASRPTSGGALGEQFF	NA	TRBV6-2/TRBV6-3	TRBJ2-1	TRBD2
TGTGCCAGCAGCGTTACTAGCGGGGTATACAATGAGCAGTTCTTC	CASSVTSGVYNEQFF	NA	TRBV9	TRBJ2-1	TRBD2
TGTGCCAGCAGCTTCCAGGGACTCTCTGGAAACACCATATATTTT	CASSFQGLSGNTIYF	NA	TRBV7-8	TRBJ1-3	NA
TGTGCCAGCAGTAGAGGGGTAGCCGCCGGGGAGCTGTTTTTT	CASSRGVAAGELFF	NA	TRBV3-1/TRBV3-2	TRBJ2-2	NA
TGTGCCAGCAGCCGGGCAGGGGATCGGCCCCAGCATTTT	CASSRAGDRPQHF	few	TRBV3-1/TRBV3-2	TRBJ1-5	NA
TGTGCCAGCACCCCGGGGACAGGGACATGGGGGACCCAGTACTTC	CASTPGTGTWGTQYF	NA	TRBV3-1/TRBV3-2	TRBJ2-5	TRBD1
TGTGCCAGCAGCCCAGAGGGCGAGCAGTACTTC	CASSPEGEQYF	NA	TRBV21-1	TRBJ2-7	NA
TGCGCCAGCAGCCAAGTAGGGCGAAATACGCAGTATTTT	CASSQVGRNTQYF	NA	TRBV4-3	TRBJ2-3	NA
TGTGCCAGTAGTACGGGATTAGCCAAAAACATTCAGTACTTC	CASSTGLAKNIQYF	NA	TRBV19	TRBJ2-4	NA
TGTGCCAGCAGCACTTCTAGCGGAAGTGAGCAGTTCTTC	CASSTSSGSEQFF	few	TRBV12-3/TRBV12-4	TRBJ2-1	TRBD2
TGTGCCAGCAGCCTACCTAATCAGCCCCAGCATTTT	CASSLPNQPQHF	few	TRBV5-4	TRBJ1-5	NA
TGTGCCAGCAGCGTAGTCCCCGAGGGGCGGACCGGGGAGCTGTTTTTT	CASSVVPEGRTGELFF	NA	TRBV9	TRBJ2-2	NA
TGTGCCAGCCAGAAGGGTAGCGGGATCTACGAGCAGTACTTC	CASQKGSGIYEQYF	NA	TRBV27	TRBJ2-7	TRBD2
TGTGCCAGCAGCCCGGAGGGTCGCACAGATACGCAGTATTTT	CASSPEGRTDTQYF	NA	TRBV6-6	TRBJ2-3	NA
TGTGCCGGCAGCCCACGGCTCCTTGGGGAGCAGTACTTC	CAGSPRLLGEQYF	NA	TRBV9	TRBJ2-7	NA
TGCGCCAGCAGCTCGAGACCCCCCGGGACAGGGGCAACGAACACTGAAGCTTTCTTT	CASSSRPPGTGATNTEAFF	NA	TRBV5-1	TRBJ1-1	TRBD1
TGTGCCAGCAGCGAGGCCGTCACGCAGAACACTGAAGCTTTCTTT	CASSEAVTQNTEAFF	NA	TRBV7-2	TRBJ1-1	NA
TGTGCCAGCAGTCATGACAGTTCCTACGAGCAGTACTTC	CASSHDSSYEQYF	NA	TRBV12-3/TRBV12-4	TRBJ2-7	NA
TGCGCCAGCAGCCGGAGCGCGGGGGTAGGAAACACCATATATTTT	CASSRSAGVGNTIYF	NA	TRBV4-1	TRBJ1-3	NA
TGTGCCAGCAGCTTGGGTCTATCTAGCTCCTACGAGCAGTACTTC	CASSLGLSSSYEQYF	NA	TRBV5-4	TRBJ2-7	NA
TGTGCCAGCAGCTCTCTAGCGGGAGGCCTCAATGAGCAGTTCTTC	CASSSLAGGLNEQFF	many	TRBV5-6	TRBJ2-1	TRBD2